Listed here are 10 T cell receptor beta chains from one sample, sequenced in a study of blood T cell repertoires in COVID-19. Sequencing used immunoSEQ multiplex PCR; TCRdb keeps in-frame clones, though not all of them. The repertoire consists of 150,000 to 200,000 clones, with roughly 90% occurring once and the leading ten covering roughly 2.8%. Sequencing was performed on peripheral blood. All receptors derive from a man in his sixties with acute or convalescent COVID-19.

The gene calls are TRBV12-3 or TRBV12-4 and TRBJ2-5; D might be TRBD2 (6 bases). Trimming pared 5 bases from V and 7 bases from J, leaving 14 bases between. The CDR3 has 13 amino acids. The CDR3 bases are TGTGCCAGCAGTCGGGACTTTCCGGGGACCCAGTACTTC. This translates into CASSRDFPGTQYF.

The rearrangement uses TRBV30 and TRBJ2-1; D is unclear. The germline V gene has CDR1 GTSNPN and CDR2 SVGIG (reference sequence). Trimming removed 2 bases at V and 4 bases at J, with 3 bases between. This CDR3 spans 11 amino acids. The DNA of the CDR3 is TGTGCCTGGAGTATATACAATGAGCAGTTCTTC. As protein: CAWSIYNEQFF.

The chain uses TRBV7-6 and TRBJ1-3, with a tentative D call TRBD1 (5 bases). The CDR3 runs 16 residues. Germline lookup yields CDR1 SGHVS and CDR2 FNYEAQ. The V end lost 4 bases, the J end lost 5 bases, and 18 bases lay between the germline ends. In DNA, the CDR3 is TGTGCCAGCAGCTCGGAGGCGGGGACGGTGAGAAACACCATATATTTT. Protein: CASSSEAGTVRNTIYF.

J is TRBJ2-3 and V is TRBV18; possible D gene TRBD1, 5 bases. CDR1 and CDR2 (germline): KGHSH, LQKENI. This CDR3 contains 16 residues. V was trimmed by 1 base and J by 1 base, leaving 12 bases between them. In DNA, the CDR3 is TGTGCCAGCTCACCACTAAGGGCCAGGGGCACAGATACGCAGTATTTT. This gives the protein CASSPLRARGTDTQYF.

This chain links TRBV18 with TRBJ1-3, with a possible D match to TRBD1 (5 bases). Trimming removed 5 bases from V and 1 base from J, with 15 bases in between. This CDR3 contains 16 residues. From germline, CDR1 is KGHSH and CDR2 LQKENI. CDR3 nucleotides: TGTGCCAGCTCAGAAACAACAGGTCCATCTGGAAACACCATATATTTT. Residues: CASSETTGPSGNTIYF.

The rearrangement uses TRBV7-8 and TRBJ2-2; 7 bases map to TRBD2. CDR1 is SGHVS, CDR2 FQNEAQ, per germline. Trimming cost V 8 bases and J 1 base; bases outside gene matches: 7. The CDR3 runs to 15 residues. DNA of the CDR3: TGTGCCAGCGGGGAGGGTTTAGGGAACACCGGGGAGCTGTTTTTT. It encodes CASGEGLGNTGELFF.

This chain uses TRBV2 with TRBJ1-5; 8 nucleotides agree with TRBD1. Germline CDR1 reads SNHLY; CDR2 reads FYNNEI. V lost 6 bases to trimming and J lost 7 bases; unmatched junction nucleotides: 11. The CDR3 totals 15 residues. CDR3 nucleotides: TGTGCCAGCAGGTTAGGTGACAGGGGTGGCCAGCCCCAGCATTTT. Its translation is CASRLGDRGGQPQHF.

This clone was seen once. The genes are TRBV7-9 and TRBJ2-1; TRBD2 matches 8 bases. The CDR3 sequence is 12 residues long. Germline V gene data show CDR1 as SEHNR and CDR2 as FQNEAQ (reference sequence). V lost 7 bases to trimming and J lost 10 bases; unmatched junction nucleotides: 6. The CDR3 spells CASTRGGPEQFF. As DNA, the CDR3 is TGTGCCAGCACCCGGGGGGGCCCGGAGCAGTTCTTC. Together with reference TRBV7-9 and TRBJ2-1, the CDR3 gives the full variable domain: DTGVSQNPRHKITKRGQNVTFRCDPISEHNRLYWYRQTLGQGPEFLTYFQNEAQLEKSRLLSDRFSAERPKGSFSTLEIQRTEQGDSAMYLCASTRGGPEQFFGPGTRLTVL.

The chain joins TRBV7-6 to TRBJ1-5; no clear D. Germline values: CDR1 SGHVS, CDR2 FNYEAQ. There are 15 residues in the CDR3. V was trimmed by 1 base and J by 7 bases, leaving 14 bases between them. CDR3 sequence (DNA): TGTGCCAGCAGCTTAGATCCCGGGGAAAGCCAGCCCCAGCATTTT. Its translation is CASSLDPGESQPQHF.

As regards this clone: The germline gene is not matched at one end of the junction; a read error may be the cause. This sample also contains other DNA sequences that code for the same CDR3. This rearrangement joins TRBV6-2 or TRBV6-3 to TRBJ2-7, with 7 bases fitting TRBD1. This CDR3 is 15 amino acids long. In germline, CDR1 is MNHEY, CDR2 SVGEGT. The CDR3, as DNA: TGCGCCAGCAGTTCCCCGACAGGGCGCCTCTACGAGCAGTACTTC. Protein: CASSSPTGRLYEQYF.